Below are 30 T cell receptor beta chains sequenced from a single sample in a study of blood T cell repertoires in COVID-19 (dated by TCRdb to 2020 to 2022). The library came from the immunoSEQ multiplex PCR assay. TCRdb took over this immuneACCESS table, retaining in-frame rearrangements with V and J assigned. Such tables are incomplete; in checked studies, under half of the missing clones stem from an unresolved V gene, and the remainder is unexplained. The sample has around 140,000 clones on record, roughly 88% of them singletons. The biggest ten clones account for 9.5% to 13% of the sample. Source material: peripheral blood. These receptors were obtained from a man aged 55 to 70 with active or convalescent COVID-19.

This clone appeared a single time. The chain has TRBV9 and TRBJ2-1, with D maybe TRBD2 (6 bases). V lost 7 bases and J lost 6, with 17 bases in between. This CDR3 contains 14 residues. Germline lookup yields CDR1 SGDLS and CDR2 YYNGEE. CDR3 DNA sequence: TGTGCCAGCCGGAGGGATTCAGGGCGCAATGAGCAGTTCTTC. Protein: CASRRDSGRNEQFF.

This clone was found a few times. The gene calls are TRBV19 and TRBJ1-5; no clear D. This CDR3 comprises 15 residues. The germline CDR1 and CDR2 sequences are LNHDA and SQIVND (reference sequence). V lost 7 bases to trimming and J lost 5 bases, with 18 bases between them. CDR3 amino acids: CASTPGWAGDQPQHF. The CDR3 DNA reads TGTGCCAGTACCCCAGGCTGGGCAGGCGATCAGCCCCAGCATTTT.

This chain connects TRBV29-1 to TRBJ1-1; TRBD1 matches at 12 bases. The junction had 10 bases not matched to a gene; V was cut back by 7 bases and J by 1 base. CDR1 and CDR2 from the germline V gene are SQVTM and ANQGSEA. The CDR3 contains 16 residues. DNA for the CDR3: TGCAGCGGGTGGGACAGGGGGCGAGCCAAGAACACTGAAGCTTTCTTT. As protein: CSGWDRGRAKNTEAFF.

Only a few counts were recorded for this clone. The V call is TRBV9, the J call TRBJ1-4; a possible D gene is TRBD1 (5 bases). Germline CDR1 reads SGDLS; CDR2 reads YYNGEE. The CDR3 totals 16 residues. V lost 1 base, J lost 7 bases, and 17 bases lay in between. As DNA, the CDR3 is TGTGCCAGCAGCGTAACTAATGGGGCCGTTTTTGAAAAACTGTTTTTT. Its protein product is CASSVTNGAVFEKLFF.

J is TRBJ1-1 and V is TRBV29-1; D unresolved. The germline CDR1 and CDR2 sequences are SQVTM and ANQGSEA. The CDR3 length is 12 residues. Deletions cut 6 bases from V and 1 base from J, with 9 bases between. DNA of the CDR3: TGCAGCGTGGCCAGGCAGAACACTGAAGCTTTCTTT. Protein product: CSVARQNTEAFF.

The chain recombines TRBV5-4 with TRBJ1-4, with 7 positions matching TRBD1. The CDR3 loop spans 15 amino acids. V was clipped by 4 bases and J by 0 bases; unmatched bases: 3. Per germline, CDR1 SGHNT and CDR2 YYREEE (reference sequence). The CDR3 is CASSPGGPTNEKLFF. The DNA of the CDR3 is TGTGCCAGCAGCCCAGGGGGACCAACTAATGAAAAACTGTTTTTT. The variable domain in full, completed from reference TRBV5-4 and TRBJ1-4, reads ETGVTQSPTHLIKTRGQQVTLRCSSQSGHNTVSWYQQALGQGPQFIFQYYREEENGRGNFPPRFSGLQFPNYSSELNVNALELDDSALYLCASSPGGPTNEKLFFGSGTQLSVL.

V usage is TRBV13 and J usage is TRBJ2-3; D is possibly TRBD1 (6 bases). In germline, CDR1 is PRHDT, CDR2 FYEKMQ (reference sequence). This CDR3 contains 15 residues. Trimming took off 3 bases at V and 0 bases at J, with 10 bases between the two ends. In nucleotides, the CDR3 is TGTGCCAGCAGCTTTGAACAGGGAAGCACAGATACGCAGTATTTT. It translates to CASSFEQGSTDTQYF.

The V gene is TRBV6-5, the J gene TRBJ1-5; D perhaps matches TRBD1 (5 bases). Trimming stripped 10 bases from V and 6 bases from J, with 22 bases between. Germline V lookup: CDR1 MNHEY, CDR2 SVGAGI. CDR3 length equals 15 residues. The CDR3 nucleotides read TGTGCCAATGGGGAAACAGGTCTGGGAAGTCAGCCCCAGCATTTT. It translates to CANGETGLGSQPQHF.

The rearrangement links TRBV6-2 or TRBV6-3 to TRBJ2-1; 9 bases match TRBD1. The germline CDR1 and CDR2 sequences are MNHEY and SVGEGT. The CDR3 has 13 amino acids. Trimming at V came to 6 bases and at J to 6 bases, leaving 3 bases not matched to a gene. Here the CDR3 DNA reads TGTGCCAGCAGCCGGGACAGGGTCAATGAGCAGTTCTTC. This translates into CASSRDRVNEQFF.

The chain is built from TRBV4-3 and TRBJ2-3; weak D call: TRBD1 (6 bases). The CDR3 length is 19 residues. Germline lookup yields CDR1 LGHNA and CDR2 YSLEER. Trimming shortened V by 0 bases and J by 2 bases, and 21 bases separated the two germline ends. This chain's CDR3 is CASSQDGGRAPSYTDTQYF. The CDR3 DNA follows: TGCGCCAGCAGCCAAGATGGGGGCCGCGCCCCGAGCTACACAGATACGCAGTATTTT.

The rearrangement links TRBV6-5 to TRBJ2-3; 7 bases line up with TRBD2. After removal of 4 bases from V and 3 bases from J, the junction contained 4 bases not matched to a gene. The CDR3 has 14 residues. CDR1 and CDR2 from the germline V gene are MNHEY and SVGAGI. This CDR3 reads CASSSRTRTDTQYF. The CDR3 DNA reads TGTGCCAGCAGTTCTCGGACTAGGACAGATACGCAGTATTTT.

The table lists this clone with a count of one. The V and J genes are TRBV11-3 and TRBJ1-4, with TRBD1 identical over 9 bases. CDR1 and CDR2 (germline): SGHNT, YENEEA. The V segment lost 0 bases and the J segment 7 bases; nucleotides outside the gene matches: 21. The CDR3 loop spans 21 amino acids. The CDR3 DNA reads TGTGCCAGCAGCTTAGAGAATTTCCTACAGGGGGCCCCTCGTCAGGGTGAAAAACTGTTTTTT. Translating it yields CASSLENFLQGAPRQGEKLFF.

The chain uses TRBV2 and TRBJ1-3; D is uncertain. This CDR3 contains 16 residues. Germline-derived CDR1 and CDR2 are SNHLY and FYNNEI. V lost 7 bases to trimming and J lost 0 bases, with 16 bases between them. The chain's CDR3 is CASTGGPGSSGNTIYF. The CDR3 DNA is TGTGCCAGCACCGGAGGTCCCGGGTCCTCTGGAAACACCATATATTTT.

The chain joins TRBV28 to TRBJ1-1; D unclear. Trimming stripped 3 bases from V and 0 bases from J, with 14 bases between. The CDR3 covers 16 residues. The V gene's germline CDR1 is MDHEN and CDR2 SYDVKM. This chain's CDR3 is CASSLGRLLMNTEAFF. CDR3 coding DNA: TGTGCCAGCAGTTTGGGGAGACTTCTTATGAACACTGAAGCTTTCTTT.

This rearrangement joins TRBV7-2 to TRBJ2-1; D is undetermined. This CDR3 is built from 14 residues. Germline values: CDR1 SGHTA, CDR2 FQGNSA. Trimming removed 0 bases at V and 5 bases at J, with 8 bases between. The CDR3 loop is CASSLAGSHNEQFF. The CDR3 nucleotides read TGTGCCAGCAGCTTAGCGGGCAGTCACAATGAGCAGTTCTTC.

This clone occurred a few times. The gene calls are TRBV27 and TRBJ1-1; TRBD1 aligns across 7 bases. CDR1 MNHEY and CDR2 SMNVEV come from the germline V gene (reference sequence). The V and J ends lost 4 bases and 4 bases, in that order; junction bases with no gene match: 6. The length of the CDR3 is 14 residues. CDR3 nucleotides: TGTGCCAGCAGTTACCTTGACAGGGCCACTGAAGCTTTCTTT. Amino acids: CASSYLDRATEAFF.

The chain is built from TRBV19 and TRBJ2-4; the D gene is possibly TRBD2 (6 bases). The CDR3 spans 15 residues. CDR1 LNHDA and CDR2 SQIVND come from the germline V gene (reference sequence). Trimming cost V 7 bases and J 7 bases, with 20 bases left between them. Here the CDR3 DNA reads TGTGCCAGTACCCCCGGGGGAAATATGAGGAACATTCAGTACTTC. This translates into CASTPGGNMRNIQYF.

The V and J genes are TRBV18 and TRBJ1-5; 8 nucleotides line up with TRBD1. The CDR3 contains 17 residues. The V gene's germline CDR1 is KGHSH and CDR2 LQKENI. Unmatched junction bases numbered 10, after V lost 6 bases and J lost 0 bases. The CDR3 loop reads CASSQVTGALSNQPQHF. Written as DNA, the CDR3 is TGTGCCAGCTCTCAGGTGACAGGGGCCCTTAGCAATCAGCCCCAGCATTTT.

The chain combines TRBV7-9 with TRBJ2-3; weak D call: TRBD1 (5 bases). The CDR3 extends over 15 amino acids. Germline assignment: CDR1 SEHNR and CDR2 FQNEAQ (reference sequence). Trimming took off 5 bases at V and 2 bases at J, with 14 bases between the two ends. This chain's CDR3 is CASSIWVTDTDTQYF. CDR3 in DNA: TGTGCCAGCAGCATCTGGGTGACAGACACAGATACGCAGTATTTT.

This clone was observed a single time. CDR3 region: CASSSLGRVTQYF. CDR3 nucleotide sequence: TGTGCCAGCAGCAGTCTAGGCCGCGTGACCCAGTACTTC. V and J are TRBV7-9 and TRBJ2-5; D not resolved. CDR1 and CDR2 (germline): SEHNR, FQNEAQ (reference sequence). The length of the CDR3 is 13 residues. The V and J ends lost 5 bases and 7 bases respectively, with 14 bases between them.

V is TRBV12-3 or TRBV12-4 and J is TRBJ1-1; weak D call: TRBD1 (6 bases). The CDR3 runs to 13 residues. V was pared by 7 bases and J by 5 bases, with 14 bases between. Here the CDR3 DNA reads TGTGCCAGCACCACGGGACAAGGAACTGAAGCTTTCTTT. It is translated as CASTTGQGTEAFF.

This chain uses TRBV7-9 with TRBJ2-3, with TRBD1 matching 7 bases. The CDR3 runs 15 residues. The ends lost 2 bases at V and 4 bases at J; junction bases unmatched: 6. Germline V gene data show CDR1 as SEHNR and CDR2 as FQNEAQ (reference sequence). The CDR3 nucleotides are TGTGCCAGCAGCTTAAAACAGGGGAGCGCAGATACGCAGTATTTT. This gives the protein CASSLKQGSADTQYF.

The rearrangement joins TRBV21-1 to TRBJ1-2; the D call in the table, TRBD1, was not verified against the DNA. TRBV21-1 is a pseudogene. This CDR3 is built from 15 residues. This CDR3 is CASSKTGYIDYGYTF. CDR3 bases: TGTGCCAGCAGCAAAACAGGGTATATTGACTATGGCTACACCTTC.

V gene TRBV14 combines with J gene TRBJ2-6; no clear D gene. The CDR3 runs 17 residues. Germline V gene lookup returns CDR1 SGHDN and CDR2 FVKESK. V was pared by 1 base and J by 0 bases, with 10 bases between. This CDR3 is CASSQVAGLSGANVLTF. Here the CDR3 DNA reads TGTGCCAGCAGCCAAGTCGCTGGCCTCTCTGGGGCCAACGTCCTGACTTTC.

In its sample, this clone was seen once. The genes are TRBV11-2 and TRBJ2-3, with D possibly matching TRBD2 (6 bases). Germline V gene lookup returns CDR1 SGHAT and CDR2 FQNNGV. The CDR3 has 16 residues. V was clipped by 5 bases and J by 1 base, with 16 bases between them. The CDR3 DNA reads TGTGCCAGCAGCCCCCGGGGTAGCGGACGCACAGATACGCAGTATTTT. This sequence encodes CASSPRGSGRTDTQYF.

V gene TRBV6-2 or TRBV6-3 combines with J gene TRBJ1-5; 10 bases are shared with TRBD1. CDR1 and CDR2 from the germline V gene are MNHEY and SVGEGT. The CDR3 totals 16 residues. Germline trimming cut 4 bases from V and 4 bases from J; bases unmatched to any gene: 7. CDR3 nucleotide sequence: TGTGCCAGCAGTTTGTCCCGGGACAGGGGAAATCAGCCCCAGCATTTT. This codes for CASSLSRDRGNQPQHF.

V is TRBV6-2 or TRBV6-3 and J is TRBJ2-1; 9 bases align to TRBD2. V shed 4 bases and J 4 bases; nucleotides not matched to a gene: 8. Germline-derived CDR1 and CDR2 are MNHEY and SVGEGT. The CDR3 covers 16 residues. The CDR3 DNA follows: TGTGCCAGCAGTTCCGCCCTAGCGGGAACTTACAATGAGCAGTTCTTC. Translated: CASSSALAGTYNEQFF.

The rearrangement links TRBV15 to TRBJ1-4; TRBD1 agrees at 8 bases. The CDR3 spans 17 residues. Germline V gene data show CDR1 as LNHNV and CDR2 as YYDKDF (reference sequence). V was clipped by 5 bases and J by 4 bases; unmatched bases: 12. The CDR3 DNA follows: TGTGCCACCAGCCGCGACAGGGGACTTTCGGGTAATGAAAAACTGTTTTTT. Its protein product is CATSRDRGLSGNEKLFF.

The chain couples TRBV4-3 to TRBJ2-1; perhaps TRBD2 as D (6 bases). Trimming shortened V by 4 bases and J by 4 bases, and 14 bases separated the two germline ends. The CDR3 is 15 residues long. CDR1 is LGHNA, CDR2 YSLEER, per germline. This chain's CDR3 is CASSLIAEQYNEQFF. In DNA form, the CDR3 reads TGCGCCAGCAGCCTCATAGCGGAGCAATACAATGAGCAGTTCTTC.

The chain joins TRBV19 to TRBJ2-4, with TRBD2 identical over 9 bases. Germline CDR1 reads LNHDA; CDR2 reads SQIVND (reference sequence). The ends lost 1 base at V and 9 bases at J; junction bases unmatched: 13. This CDR3 has 17 amino acids. CDR3 nucleotide sequence: TGTGCCAGTAGTATAGGAAGAATAGCGGGAGAAAAGGGCATTCAGTACTTC. This sequence encodes CASSIGRIAGEKGIQYF.